The clone carrying this T cell receptor beta chain has a count of ten or more. The antigen remains undetermined. These data are taken from a study of T cells in Graves' hyperthyroidism and ophthalmopathy. Study results and limitations: A median roughly 6.6 months before onset, the model predicted ophthalmopathy.

The source material, RNA transcripts, was used to amplify TCR beta CDR3 regions. The primer set for the first-round RT-PCR of the TCR CDR3 was HTBI. TCRdb passed the multiplex PCR reads through MiXCR, listing each CDR3 protein once. The sample carries 300,000 to 400,000 distinct CDR3 sequences, around 18% recorded once. V lost 6 bases and J 8 bases, leaving 10 bases between the germline ends. Germline CDR1 and CDR2: MNHNS and SASEGT. There are 11 residues in the CDR3. The rearrangement joins TRBV6-1 to TRBJ1-2; no clear D gene. What was sequenced was blood. The sequence was collected from a man younger than 35 with Graves' ophthalmopathy. This chain's CDR3 is CASRRMGGYTF. CDR3 nucleotides: TGTGCCAGCAGGCGGATGGGGGGCTACACCTTC.